The next 3 T cell receptor beta chains were all read from a single sample in a study of cytomegalovirus exposure and HLA in healthy donors. Amplification used 60 Vbeta primers and 13 Jbeta primers. Clones were sequenced by immunoSEQ multiplex PCR, and TCRdb holds only the in-frame ones, with some missing. This repertoire shows 110,000 to 150,000 clones, roughly 10% found once; its top ten account for 1.8%. Sequencing was carried out using PBMCs. Every receptor here comes from a man aged 45 to 65 in good health and CMV-seronegative.

This clone was found a few times. This chain joins TRBV27 and TRBJ1-2; 8 bases are a match to TRBD1. CDR1 and CDR2 (germline): MNHEY, SMNVEV (reference sequence). V was clipped by 5 bases and J by 8 bases; unmatched bases: 10. There are 14 residues in the CDR3. The CDR3 sequence is CASSPHSQGDGYTF. CDR3 nucleotides: TGTGCCAGCAGTCCTCATTCACAGGGGGACGGCTACACCTTC.

The table lists this clone with a few counts. V gene TRBV7-6 combines with J gene TRBJ1-3, with TRBD1 as a possible D gene (5 bases). Germline CDR1 and CDR2: SGHVS and FNYEAQ. The CDR3 extends over 16 amino acids. V dropped 5 bases and J dropped 1 base, with 15 bases sitting between them. The CDR3 here is CASSLAGGSSGNTIYF. CDR3 in DNA: TGTGCCAGCAGCCTTGCCGGGGGGTCTTCTGGAAACACCATATATTTT.

This chain joins TRBV15 and TRBJ2-3, with 8 bases identical to TRBD2. In germline, CDR1 is LNHNV, CDR2 YYDKDF (reference sequence). The trim removed 5 bases at V and 3 bases at J, leaving 7 bases unmatched. The CDR3 length is 15 residues. The CDR3 loop reads CATSFPGGRTDTQYF. CDR3 DNA sequence: TGTGCCACCAGCTTCCCGGGCGGGAGGACAGATACGCAGTATTTT.